Shown below are 11 T cell receptor beta chains from a single sample sequenced in a study of T-cell memory formation after mild COVID-19. Using its own MiXCR run on the 5' RACE reads, TCRdb lists one record per CDR3 protein. The table shows roughly 580,000 distinct CDR3 sequences, with roughly 18% occurring only once. The specimen sequenced was PBMCs or a T cell subset sorted from them (not recorded which). Every receptor here comes from an adult woman who had mild COVID-19 (a few samples of this study predate the infection). Cell type and time point are not known.

This clonotype was counted between two and nine times. V usage is TRBV19 and J usage is TRBJ2-1; 7 bases match TRBD1. This CDR3 spans 14 amino acids. CDR1 is LNHDA, CDR2 SQIVND, per germline (reference sequence). Trimming at V came to 5 bases and at J to 4 bases, leaving 5 bases not matched to a gene. The DNA of the CDR3 is TGTGCCAGTAGTGCCGGGACAGAATACAATGAGCAGTTCTTC. Its translation is CASSAGTEYNEQFF.

This clonotype showed up just a few times. The chain joins TRBV4-1 to TRBJ2-3; 9 bases agree with TRBD1. The CDR3 has 17 residues. Germline V gene lookup returns CDR1 MGHRA and CDR2 YSYEKL. V shed 1 base and J 3 bases; nucleotides not matched to a gene: 8. The CDR3 loop is CASSQGRGQGRTDTQYF. Written as DNA, the CDR3 is TGCGCCAGCAGCCAAGGCCGTGGACAGGGGAGGACAGATACGCAGTATTTT.

V gene TRBV20-1 combines with J gene TRBJ2-3; TRBD1 is a possible D gene (5 bases). This CDR3 is built from 15 residues. The V end was cut by 5 bases, the J end by 0 bases, with 15 bases between. Per the germline V gene, CDR1 is DFQATT and CDR2 is SNEGSKA (reference sequence). The DNA for the CDR3 is TGCAGTGCTGACCCCCCCGGACAAAGCACAGATACGCAGTATTTT. Its protein is CSADPPGQSTDTQYF.

The chain links TRBV21-1 to TRBJ1-5; the DNA was not compared with TRBD1, the D call given in the table. TRBV21-1 counts as a pseudogene. This CDR3 has 14 residues. The CDR3 region has the DNA TGTGCCAGCAGCAAAGAAAGGGCGCATCAGCCCCAGCATTTT. As protein: CASSKERAHQPQHF.

There are a few counts of this clonotype. The chain employs TRBV29-1 and TRBJ2-2, with D unresolved. The CDR3 has 13 residues. The germline gives CDR1 SQVTM, CDR2 ANQGSEA. Trimming took 4 bases from V and 0 from J, leaving 6 bases between them. The CDR3 DNA is TGCAGCGTTGCCGCAACGAACACCGGGGAGCTGTTTTTT. This gives the protein CSVAATNTGELFF.

Only a few counts were recorded for this clonotype. The chain recombines TRBV5-1 with TRBJ1-1; D perhaps matches TRBD1 (5 bases). Deletions cut 5 bases from V and 2 bases from J, with 19 bases between. Per germline, CDR1 SGHRS and CDR2 YFSETQ. The length of the CDR3 is 16 residues. CDR3: CASSLSGPLSNTEAFF. In DNA form, the CDR3 reads TGCGCCAGCAGTCTTTCAGGGCCCCTATCCAACACTGAAGCTTTCTTT.

The chain has TRBV18 and TRBJ1-2; D gene ambiguous. CDR1 KGHSH and CDR2 LQKENI come from the germline V gene. V was cut by 4 bases and J by 5 bases, with 14 bases left in between. The CDR3 has 14 amino acids. The DNA for the CDR3 is TGTGCCAGCTCACGTCTTAGGACGGAGTATGGCTACACCTTC. This gives the protein CASSRLRTEYGYTF.

This clonotype was picked up a small number of times. V is TRBV6-2 or TRBV6-3 and J is TRBJ2-3, with 11 bases fitting TRBD2. CDR1 and CDR2 (germline): MNHEY, SVGEGT. Trimming took 7 bases from V and 12 from J; bases not matched to a gene: 6. This CDR3 spans 12 amino acids. In DNA, the CDR3 is TGTGCCAGCATTGATAGCGGGAGGGCCCAGTATTTT. Residues: CASIDSGRAQYF.

This clonotype was observed a few times. This chain links TRBV7-9 with TRBJ1-2, with D perhaps matching TRBD1 (6 bases). V was clipped by 5 bases and J by 6 bases, with 19 bases between them. This CDR3 comprises 15 residues. Germline V gives CDR1 SEHNR, CDR2 FQNEAQ (reference sequence). The CDR3 sequence is CASSPPGGHKDGYTF. CDR3 nucleotides: TGTGCCAGCAGCCCGCCGGGGGGCCATAAGGATGGCTACACCTTC.

This chain connects TRBV6-6 to TRBJ2-5, with a tentative D call TRBD1 (6 bases). The CDR3 is 15 amino acids. Germline-derived CDR1 and CDR2 are MNHNY and SVGAGI (reference sequence). Trimming took off 4 bases at V and 5 bases at J, with 17 bases between the two ends. The chain's CDR3 is CASSSRTVSRETQYF. Written as DNA, the CDR3 is TGTGCCAGCAGTTCCCGGACAGTTTCACGGGAGACCCAGTACTTC.

J is TRBJ2-1 and V is TRBV18; possibly TRBD1 or TRBD2 for D (5 bases each). V lost 9 bases, J lost 2 bases, and 17 bases lay in between. There are 15 residues in the CDR3. Per germline, CDR1 KGHSH and CDR2 LQKENI. DNA of the CDR3: TGTGCCAGTTCCCAGGGAGTTATGACCTACAATGAGCAGTTCTTC. Translated, it gives CASSQGVMTYNEQFF.